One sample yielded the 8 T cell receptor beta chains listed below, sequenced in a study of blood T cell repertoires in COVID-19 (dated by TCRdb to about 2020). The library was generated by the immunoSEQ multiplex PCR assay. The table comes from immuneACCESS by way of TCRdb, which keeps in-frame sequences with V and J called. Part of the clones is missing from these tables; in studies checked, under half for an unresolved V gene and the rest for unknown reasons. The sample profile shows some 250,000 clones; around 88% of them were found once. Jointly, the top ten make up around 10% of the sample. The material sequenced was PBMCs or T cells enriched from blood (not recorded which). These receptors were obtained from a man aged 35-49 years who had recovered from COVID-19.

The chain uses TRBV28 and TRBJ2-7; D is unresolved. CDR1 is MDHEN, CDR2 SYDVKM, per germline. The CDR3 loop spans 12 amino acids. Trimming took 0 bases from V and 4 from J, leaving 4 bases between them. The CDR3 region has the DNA TGTGCCAGCAGTTTATGGCGATACGAGCAGTACTTC. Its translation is CASSLWRYEQYF.

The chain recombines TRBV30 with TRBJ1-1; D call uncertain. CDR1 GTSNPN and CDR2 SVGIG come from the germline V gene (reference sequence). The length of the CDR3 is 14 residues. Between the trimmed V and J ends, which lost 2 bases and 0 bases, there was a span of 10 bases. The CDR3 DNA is TGTGCCTGGAGTCCCGGGAGAGTGAACACTGAAGCTTTCTTT. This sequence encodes CAWSPGRVNTEAFF.

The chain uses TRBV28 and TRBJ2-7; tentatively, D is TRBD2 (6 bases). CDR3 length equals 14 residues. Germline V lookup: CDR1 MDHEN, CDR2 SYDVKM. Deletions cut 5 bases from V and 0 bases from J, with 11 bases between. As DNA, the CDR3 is TGTGCCAGCAGTCCCGGCGGGGTCTCCTACGAGCAGTACTTC. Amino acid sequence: CASSPGGVSYEQYF.

The CDR3 DNA is TGTGCCAGCAGCGGTCAGGGGGCACCTAGCTATGGCTACACCTTC. This translates into CASSGQGAPSYGYTF. The chain couples TRBV9 to TRBJ1-2; TRBD1 matches 8 bases. The length of the CDR3 is 15 residues. Trimming removed 3 bases from V and 4 bases from J; junction bases left unmatched: 8. Germline V gene lookup returns CDR1 SGDLS and CDR2 YYNGEE.

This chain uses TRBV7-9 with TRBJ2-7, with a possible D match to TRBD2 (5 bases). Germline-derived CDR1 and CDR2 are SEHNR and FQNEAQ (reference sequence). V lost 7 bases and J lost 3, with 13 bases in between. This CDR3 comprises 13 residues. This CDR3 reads CASTLDYYYEQYF. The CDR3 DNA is TGTGCCAGCACCCTAGACTACTACTACGAGCAGTACTTC.

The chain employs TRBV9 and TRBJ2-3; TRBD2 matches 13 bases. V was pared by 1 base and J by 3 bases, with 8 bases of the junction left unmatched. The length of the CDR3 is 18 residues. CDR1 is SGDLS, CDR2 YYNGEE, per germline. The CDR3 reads CASSVRTLAGGETDTQYF. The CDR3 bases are TGTGCCAGCAGCGTAAGGACACTAGCGGGGGGGGAAACAGATACGCAGTATTTT.

Written as DNA, the CDR3 is TGTGCCAGCAGCCCCCCCGGGACAGGGGGCTTCACTGAAGCTTTCTTT. It codes for CASSPPGTGGFTEAFF. The chain links TRBV7-9 to TRBJ1-1; 12 nucleotides line up with TRBD1. The V segment lost 5 bases and the J segment 4 bases; nucleotides outside the gene matches: 8. Germline CDR1 and CDR2: SEHNR and FQNEAQ (reference sequence). The CDR3 covers 16 residues.

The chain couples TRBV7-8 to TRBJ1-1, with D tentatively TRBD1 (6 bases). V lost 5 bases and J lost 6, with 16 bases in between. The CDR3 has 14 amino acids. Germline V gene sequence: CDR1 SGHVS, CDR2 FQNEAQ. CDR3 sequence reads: CASSLLTGRAEAFF. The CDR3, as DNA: TGTGCCAGCAGCCTCCTCACAGGGAGGGCTGAAGCTTTCTTT.